The 27 T cell receptor beta chains in this list originate from one sample, sequenced in a study of blood T cell repertoires in COVID-19. The data were produced by immunoSEQ multiplex PCR, yet TCRdb's version contains in-frame clones alone and is incomplete. The sample includes just over 300,000 clones, 70% to 90% of them seen just once. Sequencing was carried out using PBMCs or T cells enriched from blood (not recorded which). These receptors originate from a man younger than 40 who had recovered from COVID-19.

A remark on this clone: Germline and junction disagree at one end, which may indicate a read error. The chain recombines TRBV7-7 with TRBJ2-1; 11 bases are shared with TRBD2. CDR3 size: 15 residues. In germline, CDR1 is SSHAT, CDR2 FNYEAQ (reference sequence). CDR3: CASSLAGGPNNEQFF. As DNA, the CDR3 is TGTGCTAGCAGCTTAGCGGGGGGGCCCAACAATGAGCAGTTCTTC.

The gene calls are TRBV15 and TRBJ2-5; D perhaps matches TRBD2 (7 bases). Trimming pared 1 base from V and 3 bases from J, leaving 12 bases between. This CDR3 is built from 15 residues. Germline V gene data show CDR1 as LNHNV and CDR2 as YYDKDF (reference sequence). CDR3 coding DNA: TGTGCCACCAGCAGAGTTGGGGGGGCGAAAGAGACCCAGTACTTC. The encoded protein is CATSRVGGAKETQYF.

The CDR3 coding sequence is TGTGCCAGCAGTTTATGGAGGAACACTGAAGCTTTCTTT. Protein: CASSLWRNTEAFF. The chain is built from TRBV28 and TRBJ1-1; D ambiguous. Germline CDR1 and CDR2: MDHEN and SYDVKM. The CDR3 consists of 13 residues. V was trimmed by 0 bases and J by 1 base, leaving 3 bases between them.

This clone was counted between two and nine times. The chain is built from TRBV5-1 and TRBJ2-2; possibly TRBD2 for D (6 bases). This CDR3 is 18 amino acids long. V lost 0 bases, J lost 3 bases, and 18 bases lay in between. Germline V gives CDR1 SGHRS, CDR2 YFSETQ. The CDR3 bases are TGCGCCAGCAGCTTGGACGGAGGGCCTGGGTGGGACACCGGGGAGCTGTTTTTT. This encodes CASSLDGGPGWDTGELFF.

The V and J genes are TRBV5-1 and TRBJ2-5, with 9 bases identical to TRBD2. CDR3 size: 15 residues. V shed 0 bases and J 3 bases; nucleotides not matched to a gene: 3. In germline, CDR1 is SGHRS, CDR2 YFSETQ. CDR3 in amino acids: CASSLVSGGEETQYF. In nucleotides, the CDR3 is TGCGCCAGCAGCTTGGTTAGCGGGGGAGAAGAGACCCAGTACTTC.

The chain employs TRBV5-1 and TRBJ2-1; unclear D gene. The V and J ends lost 5 bases and 5 bases respectively, with 8 bases between them. The length of the CDR3 is 12 residues. The germline V gene encodes CDR1 SGHRS and CDR2 YFSETQ. CDR3 sequence: CASRILHNEQFF. The CDR3 DNA reads TGCGCCAGCAGAATACTACACAATGAGCAGTTCTTC.

The rearrangement links TRBV19 to TRBJ1-5; D is perhaps TRBD1 (5 bases). Trimming stripped 8 bases from V and 11 bases from J, with 13 bases between. This CDR3 spans 11 amino acids. Germline V gene lookup returns CDR1 LNHDA and CDR2 SQIVND (reference sequence). The CDR3 coding sequence is TGTGCCAGTTTAGGGGTTTCAGCCCAGCATTTT. It translates to CASLGVSAQHF.

The genes are TRBV5-1 and TRBJ2-7, with TRBD2 identical over 8 bases. The CDR3 runs 14 residues. Germline V lookup: CDR1 SGHRS, CDR2 YFSETQ. V trimming: 3 bases; J trimming: 3 bases; junction bases outside the gene matches: 5. The CDR3 protein is CASSSNREGYEQYF. The CDR3 bases are TGCGCCAGCAGCTCAAACCGGGAGGGCTACGAGCAGTACTTC.

The gene calls are TRBV29-1 and TRBJ1-6; 9 bases agree with TRBD1. Per the germline V gene, CDR1 is SQVTM and CDR2 is ANQGSEA. J lost 7 bases, V lost 6 bases, and 7 bases had no gene match. This CDR3 has 14 amino acids. The chain's CDR3 is CSVSMGTGNSPLHF. The CDR3 DNA sequence: TGCAGCGTCTCTATGGGGACAGGGAATTCACCCCTCCACTTT.

V is TRBV28 and J is TRBJ1-4; D ambiguous. The germline V and J ends were trimmed by 1 base and 1 base, with 7 bases remaining between them. This CDR3 comprises 15 residues. The germline V gene encodes CDR1 MDHEN and CDR2 SYDVKM. The CDR3 nucleotides read TGTGCCAGCAGTTTATATGAGATAACTAATGAAAAACTGTTTTTT. Residues: CASSLYEITNEKLFF.

V usage is TRBV2 and J usage is TRBJ2-7; 7 nucleotides agree with TRBD1. Germline loops: CDR1 SNHLY, CDR2 FYNNEI. This CDR3 is 16 amino acids long. Trimming at V came to 3 bases and at J to 2 bases, leaving 10 bases not matched to a gene. CDR3 DNA: TGTGCCAGCAGTGATAGTCTTAGGGGGACAGCCTACGAGCAGTACTTC. Its protein is CASSDSLRGTAYEQYF.

The genes are TRBV5-5 and TRBJ2-7, with D possibly being TRBD1 (6 bases). The CDR3 is 13 residues long. V was clipped by 10 bases and J by 0 bases, with 14 bases between them. From germline, CDR1 is SGHKS and CDR2 YYEKEE (reference sequence). This CDR3 reads CASFRGSSYEQYF. CDR3 DNA: TGTGCCTCCTTTAGGGGGTCCTCCTACGAGCAGTACTTC.

V gene TRBV2 combines with J gene TRBJ2-7, with TRBD1 matching 7 bases. CDR1 and CDR2 from the germline V gene are SNHLY and FYNNEI. This CDR3 comprises 13 residues. The trim removed 6 bases at V and 5 bases at J, leaving 7 bases unmatched. CDR3 DNA sequence: TGTGCCAGCAGAATTGACAGGGAGCACGAGCAGTACTTC. It is translated as CASRIDREHEQYF.

V gene TRBV27 combines with J gene TRBJ2-7; 14 nucleotides align to TRBD2. V dropped 5 bases and J dropped 6; count of bases not matched to a gene: 6. CDR1 MNHEY and CDR2 SMNVEV come from the germline V gene (reference sequence). This CDR3 comprises 15 residues. The CDR3 spells CASSPMGLAGAEQYF. CDR3 sequence (DNA): TGTGCCAGCAGTCCGATGGGACTAGCGGGAGCCGAGCAGTACTTC.

In this sample, this clone turned up a few times. A much larger clone is a single base away; this may be a read error. The chain couples TRBV6-2 or TRBV6-3 to TRBJ2-3; TRBD1 might be the D (5 bases). In germline, CDR1 is MNHEY, CDR2 SVGEGT. The length of the CDR3 is 14 residues. Trimming removed 2 bases from V and 0 bases from J, with 6 bases in between. CDR3 sequence reads: CASSYGASTDTQYF. The DNA for the CDR3 is TGTGCCAGCAGTTACGGGGCTAGCACAGATACGCAGTATTTT.

V usage is TRBV7-8 and J usage is TRBJ1-5; a possible D gene is TRBD1 (6 bases). V dropped 4 bases and J dropped 0 bases, with 13 bases sitting between them. The CDR3 contains 16 residues. The germline gives CDR1 SGHVS, CDR2 FQNEAQ. The chain's CDR3 is CASSSGVSLSNQPQHF. The CDR3 region has the DNA TGTGCCAGCAGCTCAGGGGTTTCTCTTAGCAATCAGCCCCAGCATTTT.

V usage is TRBV11-2 and J usage is TRBJ2-1, with a weak D call TRBD1 (5 bases). Germline V gene lookup returns CDR1 SGHAT and CDR2 FQNNGV. V shed 3 bases and J shed 12 bases, with 12 bases lying between them. CDR3 size: 12 residues. In nucleotides, the CDR3 is TGTGCCAGCAGCTTTCAGGGTCTGGGGCAGTTCTTC. Its translation is CASSFQGLGQFF. Looking up the rest from reference TRBV11-2 and TRBJ2-1 gives the full variable domain: EAGVAQSPRYKIIEKRQSVAFWCNPISGHATLYWYQQILGQGPKLLIQFQNNGVVDDSQLPKDRFSAERLKGVDSTLKIQPAKLEDSAVYLCASSFQGLGQFFGPGTRLTVL.

V usage is TRBV19 and J usage is TRBJ1-1, with D uncertain. Trimming shortened V by 6 bases and J by 0 bases, and 11 bases separated the two germline ends. This CDR3 is 14 amino acids long. Germline V CDR1 and CDR2: LNHDA, SQIVND (reference sequence). The CDR3 bases are TGTGCCAGTAGGGGCGATACAATGAACACTGAAGCTTTCTTT. The encoded protein is CASRGDTMNTEAFF.

The rearrangement joins TRBV5-5 to TRBJ2-7; tentatively, D is TRBD1 (6 bases). Trimming removed 3 bases at V and 2 bases at J, with 15 bases between. Germline CDR1 and CDR2: SGHKS and YYEKEE (reference sequence). CDR3 length equals 15 residues. The DNA for the CDR3 is TGTGCCAGCAGCTCCGGCAGGGGAGTACCCTACGAGCAGTACTTC. This codes for CASSSGRGVPYEQYF.

The J gene is TRBJ2-7, the V gene TRBV2, with 10 nucleotides matching TRBD2. Trimming took 2 bases from V and 6 from J; bases not matched to a gene: 7. Per the germline V gene, CDR1 is SNHLY and CDR2 is FYNNEI. This CDR3 comprises 15 residues. The CDR3 spells CASSELRTSGREQYF. The DNA for the CDR3 is TGTGCCAGCAGTGAACTGAGGACTAGCGGCCGCGAGCAGTACTTC.

The V and J genes are TRBV9 and TRBJ1-1; D is unclear. The V end lost 1 base, the J end lost 0 bases, and 4 bases lay between the germline ends. The CDR3 runs 13 residues. Germline CDR1 and CDR2: SGDLS and YYNGEE. CDR3 DNA: TGTGCCAGCAGCGTAACTATGAACACTGAAGCTTTCTTT. Amino acids: CASSVTMNTEAFF.

V gene TRBV2 combines with J gene TRBJ2-3; weak D call: TRBD2 (6 bases). The CDR3 length is 15 residues. Trimming cost V 10 bases and J 5 bases, with 22 bases left between them. Looked up from germline, CDR1 is SNHLY and CDR2 is FYNNEI. CDR3 region: CATNYGTVSLDTQYF. The CDR3, as DNA: TGTGCCACCAATTACGGGACTGTATCATTAGATACGCAGTATTTT.

This rearrangement joins TRBV14 to TRBJ1-3; D may be TRBD1 (6 bases). The germline CDR1 and CDR2 sequences are SGHDN and FVKESK. V lost 4 bases and J lost 4, with 11 bases in between. CDR3 size: 14 residues. The CDR3 protein is CASSPLGAGNTIYF. CDR3 DNA: TGTGCCAGCAGCCCCCTGGGGGCCGGAAACACCATATATTTT.

CDR3 sequence: CASSLEWRGQPYEQYF. The CDR3 DNA sequence: TGTGCCAGCAGCTTGGAGTGGAGGGGGCAACCCTACGAGCAGTACTTC. This chain joins TRBV5-6 and TRBJ2-7; a possible D gene is TRBD1 (7 bases). The CDR3 length is 16 residues. CDR1 is SGHDT and CDR2 is YYEEEE in the germline V gene. V was clipped by 0 bases and J by 2 bases, with 15 bases between them.

This chain uses TRBV5-1 with TRBJ2-5, with 9 bases matching TRBD1. The CDR3 is made up of 15 amino acids. Germline assignment: CDR1 SGHRS and CDR2 YFSETQ. V trimming: 4 bases; J trimming: 2 bases; junction bases outside the gene matches: 6. CDR3 sequence (DNA): TGCGCCAGCAGCAGGAGGGACAGGGTGCAAGAGACCCAGTACTTC. It encodes CASSRRDRVQETQYF.

This clone showed up just a few times. The chain has TRBV11-2 and TRBJ2-7, with 7 bases lining up with TRBD1. Germline CDR1 SGHAT, CDR2 FQNNGV. CDR3 length equals 15 residues. J gave up 3 bases and V 5 bases, and 10 bases lay outside the gene matches. The CDR3 protein is CASSTRQGSGYEQYF. CDR3 coding DNA: TGTGCCAGCAGCACACGACAGGGCTCGGGCTACGAGCAGTACTTC.

The chain combines TRBV7-9 with TRBJ1-3, with D hard to call. CDR1 and CDR2 from the germline V gene are SEHNR and FQNEAQ (reference sequence). The CDR3 is 12 residues long. V lost 7 bases and J lost 4, with 8 bases in between. The CDR3 sequence is CASTPRGNTIYF. As DNA, the CDR3 is TGTGCCAGCACACCGCGAGGAAACACCATATATTTT.